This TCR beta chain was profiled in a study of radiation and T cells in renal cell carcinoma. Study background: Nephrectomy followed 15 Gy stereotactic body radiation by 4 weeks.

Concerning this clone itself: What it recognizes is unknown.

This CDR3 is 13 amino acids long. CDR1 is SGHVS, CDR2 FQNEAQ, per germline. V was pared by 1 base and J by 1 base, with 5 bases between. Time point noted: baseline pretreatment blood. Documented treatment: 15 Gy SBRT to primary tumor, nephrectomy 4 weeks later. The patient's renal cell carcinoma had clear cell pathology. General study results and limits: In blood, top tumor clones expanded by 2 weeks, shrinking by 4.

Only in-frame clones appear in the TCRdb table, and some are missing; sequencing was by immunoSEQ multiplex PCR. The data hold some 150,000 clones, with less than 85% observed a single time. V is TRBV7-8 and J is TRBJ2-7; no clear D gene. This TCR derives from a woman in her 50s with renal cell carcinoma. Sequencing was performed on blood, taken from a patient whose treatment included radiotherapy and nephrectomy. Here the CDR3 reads CASSLDKSYEQYF. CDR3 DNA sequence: TGTGCCAGCAGCTTAGACAAGTCCTACGAGCAGTACTTC. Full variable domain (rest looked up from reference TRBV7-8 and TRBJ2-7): GAGVSQSPRYKVAKRGQDVALRCDPISGHVSLFWYQQALGQGPEFLTYFQNEAQLDKSGLPSDRFFAERPEGSVSTLKIQRTQQEDSAVYLCASSLDKSYEQYFGPGTRLTVT.